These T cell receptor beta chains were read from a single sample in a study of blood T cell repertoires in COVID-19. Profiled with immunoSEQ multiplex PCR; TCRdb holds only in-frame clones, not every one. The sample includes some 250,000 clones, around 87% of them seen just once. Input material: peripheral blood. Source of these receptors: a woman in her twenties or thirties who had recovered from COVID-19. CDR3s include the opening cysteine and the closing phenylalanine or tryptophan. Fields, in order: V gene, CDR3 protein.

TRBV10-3 CAIRIGVGPTTDTQYF
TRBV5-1 CASSGGVVISDTQYF
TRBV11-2 CASSSLSGDRGSPLHF
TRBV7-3 CASSFSTGTGELFF
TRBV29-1 CSVEARENTEAFF
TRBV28 CASGEGAYEQYF
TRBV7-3 CASSQGQLETQYF
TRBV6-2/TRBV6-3 CASSLGQSYNSPLHF
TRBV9 CASSPGGSGNTIYF
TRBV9 CASSVAPGVYNSPLHF
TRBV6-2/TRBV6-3 CASSYSRNSRGAEFRTEAFF
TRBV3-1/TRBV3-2 CASSQGGRGTPLHF
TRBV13 CASSSQGASYNEQFF
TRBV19 CASSMGRAYEQYF
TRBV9 CASSVVQGTTEAFF
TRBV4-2 CASSPGTGFSSGNTIYF
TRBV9 CASSVVLGGELFF
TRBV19 CASSIATGLTEAFF
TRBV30 CAWSAWDSSNQPQHF
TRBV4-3 CASSQDRVEKLFF
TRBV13 CASSLAGGTDTQYF
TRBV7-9 CASSLGPRQGLQETQYF